This entry lists 20 T cell receptor beta chains sequenced from one sample in a study of CD8 T cells in Susac syndrome. After extraction with the RNeasy kit, roughly 0.45 to 1 ug of the RNA was reverse transcribed using random hexamers. TCRdb redid the calling of the immunoSEQ multiplex PCR reads with MiXCR, one entry per CDR3 protein. The sample contains 180,000 or so distinct CDR3 sequences, roughly 95% of which appear only once. Sequencing was carried out using CD4+ T cells from PBMCs. These receptors were collected from a human donor in good health.

This chain joins TRBV20-1 and TRBJ2-7, with 11 bases matching TRBD2. The V and J ends lost 6 bases and 5 bases, in that order; junction bases with no gene match: 9. Germline loops: CDR1 DFQATT, CDR2 SNEGSKA (reference sequence). This CDR3 is built from 14 residues. DNA for the CDR3: TGCAGTGCAACGACTAGCGGGACGTGGAACGAGCAGTACGTC. It encodes CSATTSGTWNEQYV.

J is TRBJ2-3 and V is TRBV29-1; the match to TRBD2 covers 10 bases. The CDR3 contains 16 residues. The germline CDR1 and CDR2 sequences are SQVTM and ANQGSEA. The ends lost 6 bases at V and 5 bases at J; junction bases unmatched: 14. CDR3 coding DNA: TGCAGCGTGGTTAGAGCATCTAGCGGGAGAGGAGATACGCAGTATTTT. Its translation is CSVVRASSGRGDTQYF.

The chain uses TRBV29-1 and TRBJ2-2; D is perhaps TRBD1 or TRBD2 (5 bases each). Germline CDR1 reads SQVTM; CDR2 reads ANQGSEA. This CDR3 is built from 14 residues. V lost 7 bases and J lost 4, with 16 bases in between. As DNA, the CDR3 is TGCAGCGCCAGGATGGGGGTGACCACCGGGGAGCTGTTTTTT. Protein sequence: CSARMGVTTGELFF.

The chain joins TRBV3-1 to TRBJ1-1; 8 bases match TRBD1. The CDR3 runs to 18 residues. The junction had 16 bases not matched to a gene; V was cut back by 4 bases and J by 3 bases. CDR1 is LGHDT and CDR2 is YNNKEL in the germline V gene (reference sequence). The CDR3 region has the DNA TGTGCCAGCAGCCTTTGGACAGGGTCTTTCATTTTGGACACTGAAGCTTTCTTT. It is translated as CASSLWTGSFILDTEAFF. Full variable domain (rest looked up from reference TRBV3-1 and TRBJ1-1): DTAVSQTPKYLVTQMGNDKSIKCEQNLGHDTMYWYKQDSKKFLKIMFSYNNKELIINETVPNRFSPKSPDKAHLNLHINSLELGDSAVYFCASSLWTGSFILDTEAFFGQGTRLTVV.

This clonotype was counted a single time. The rearrangement links TRBV28 to TRBJ2-3; maybe TRBD2 (6 bases). The CDR3 has 12 amino acids. Germline V CDR1 and CDR2: MDHEN, SYDVKM. Trimming stripped 10 bases from V and 2 bases from J, with 10 bases between. CDR3 amino acids: CATGGPTDTQYF. Here the CDR3 DNA reads TGTGCCACCGGAGGGCCCACAGATACGCAGTATTTT.

The chain combines TRBV2 with TRBJ1-2, with a possible D match to TRBD1 (5 bases). Trimming shortened V by 7 bases and J by 8 bases, and 23 bases separated the two germline ends. The CDR3 totals 15 residues. Germline V gives CDR1 SNHLY, CDR2 FYNNEI. CDR3 loop: CASTPPPQGVGGYTF. The CDR3 coding sequence is TGTGCCAGCACTCCCCCACCCCAAGGGGTCGGCGGCTACACCTTC.

This clonotype came up once. The rearrangement uses TRBV20-1 and TRBJ2-7; no clear D. The length of the CDR3 is 12 residues. Germline CDR1 reads DFQATT; CDR2 reads SNEGSKA (reference sequence). Trimming left V 6 bases short and J 3 bases short, with 12 bases between. The DNA of the CDR3 is TGCAGTGCGGCAGCGTCCATCTACGAGCAGTACTTC. This encodes CSAAASIYEQYF.

The chain joins TRBV29-1 to TRBJ1-5; 9 bases map to TRBD1. CDR1 SQVTM and CDR2 ANQGSEA come from the germline V gene. The CDR3 consists of 13 residues. Trimming at V came to 5 bases and at J to 10 bases, leaving 9 bases not matched to a gene. Here the CDR3 DNA reads TGCAGCGTTCTTGACAGGGGGACCTCACCCCAGCATTTT. Protein product: CSVLDRGTSPQHF.

The chain joins TRBV12-3 or TRBV12-4 to TRBJ2-7, with 7 bases fitting TRBD1. V dropped 5 bases and J dropped 3; count of bases not matched to a gene: 10. The CDR3 has 15 amino acids. In nucleotides, the CDR3 is TGTGCCAGCAGTCTCGCTGGGACAGCAATCTACGAGCAGTACTTC. Its protein is CASSLAGTAIYEQYF.

The chain couples TRBV4-1 to TRBJ2-5, with 7 bases aligning to TRBD1. Trimming cost V 7 bases and J 3 bases; bases outside gene matches: 5. This CDR3 is 13 amino acids long. Germline V gene data show CDR1 as MGHRA and CDR2 as YSYEKL. CDR3 in amino acids: CASKRDSKETQYF. CDR3 nucleotides: TGCGCCAGCAAACGGGACAGTAAAGAGACCCAGTACTTC.

CDR3 in amino acids: CASSFRGVRNTEAFF. As DNA, the CDR3 is TGTGCCAGCAGCTTCCGGGGGGTCAGGAACACTGAAGCTTTCTTT. This rearrangement joins TRBV5-6 to TRBJ1-1; TRBD1 is a possible D gene (5 bases). V was shortened by 2 bases and J by 1 base, with 12 bases between the two germline ends. Per the germline V gene, CDR1 is SGHDT and CDR2 is YYEEEE. The CDR3 loop spans 15 amino acids.

The chain uses TRBV3-1 and TRBJ2-1; D remains ambiguous. Germline lookup yields CDR1 LGHDT and CDR2 YNNKEL (reference sequence). V lost 1 base and J lost 5, with 15 bases in between. The CDR3 covers 16 residues. The CDR3 loop is CASSQVRNSGNNEQFF. The CDR3 nucleotides are TGTGCCAGCAGCCAAGTTCGGAACAGTGGTAACAATGAGCAGTTCTTC.

The chain links TRBV20-1 to TRBJ1-2, with no clear D. Germline V gene data show CDR1 as DFQATT and CDR2 as SNEGSKA (reference sequence). There are 13 residues in the CDR3. The V end lost 3 bases, the J end lost 4 bases, and 12 bases lay between the germline ends. The CDR3 protein is CSASPVNLYGYTF. CDR3 DNA sequence: TGCAGTGCTAGCCCTGTTAACCTCTATGGCTACACCTTC.

V and J are TRBV29-1 and TRBJ2-3; no clear D gene. CDR3 length: 12 residues. Germline-derived CDR1 and CDR2 are SQVTM and ANQGSEA. Trimming took 2 bases from V and 4 from J, leaving 7 bases between them. Here the CDR3 reads CSVEQVSDTQYF. The CDR3 nucleotides are TGCAGCGTTGAACAGGTGTCAGATACGCAGTATTTT.

The genes are TRBV28 and TRBJ2-1; maybe TRBD1 (7 bases). This CDR3 contains 15 residues. The V end was cut by 0 bases, the J end by 5 bases, with 11 bases between. Germline V gives CDR1 MDHEN, CDR2 SYDVKM. CDR3 sequence: CASSLWRDSNNEQFF. The CDR3 DNA reads as TGTGCCAGCAGTTTATGGCGGGACAGTAACAATGAGCAGTTCTTC.

The chain uses TRBV20-1 and TRBJ2-1; 13 nucleotides align to TRBD2. The length of the CDR3 is 15 residues. Germline V lookup: CDR1 DFQATT, CDR2 SNEGSKA (reference sequence). The J segment lost 4 bases and the V segment lost 6 bases, leaving 6 bases of the junction unmatched. The DNA for the CDR3 is TGCAGTGCCGGACTAGCGGGAGAAGTTTACAATGAGCAGTTCTTC. This codes for CSAGLAGEVYNEQFF.

The J gene is TRBJ2-1, the V gene TRBV12-3 or TRBV12-4; no firm D call. V lost 4 bases and J lost 7, with 8 bases in between. The CDR3 consists of 12 residues. In DNA, the CDR3 is TGTGCCAGCAGTTACTGGGGAAATGAGCAGTTCTTC. Its protein is CASSYWGNEQFF.

This sequence joins TRBV18 and TRBJ1-4; 7 positions match TRBD1. J lost 2 bases, V lost 3 bases, and 6 bases had no gene match. The CDR3 is made up of 16 amino acids. Germline values: CDR1 KGHSH, CDR2 LQKENI. The CDR3 nucleotides read TGTGCCAGCTCACCTCTGGACAGGCGGACTAATGAAAAACTGTTTTTT. As protein: CASSPLDRRTNEKLFF.

This chain connects TRBV7-2 to TRBJ1-3; D might be TRBD1 (5 bases). The CDR3 extends over 13 amino acids. The ends were cut back, 4 bases at V and 9 bases at J, with 13 bases in the middle. Germline CDR1 reads SGHTA; CDR2 reads FQGNSA. In DNA form, the CDR3 reads TGTGCCAGCAGCTCGACACAGGACGGCACCATATATTTT. This translates into CASSSTQDGTIYF.

The rearrangement uses TRBV20-1 and TRBJ2-6; 13 nucleotides align to TRBD2. CDR1 is DFQATT and CDR2 is SNEGSKA in the germline V gene (reference sequence). V lost 5 bases, J lost 4 bases, and 2 bases stayed unmatched. This CDR3 comprises 15 residues. For the CDR3, the DNA is TGCAGTGCTGGGACTAGCGGGACCGGGGCCAACGTCCTGACTTTC. This encodes CSAGTSGTGANVLTF.